This T cell receptor beta chain stems from a study of cytomegalovirus exposure and HLA in healthy donors. Study context: Among the approximately 400 donors who were genotyped, roughly 86% fell in the genetic ancestry cluster that is associated with self-reported Caucasian donors. Findings and limits, study-wide: The study assumed roughly uniform donor sequencing depth for presence/absence analyses.

Notes on this clone: No antigen is known for it.

The length of the CDR3 is 13 residues. Between the trimmed V and J ends, which lost 3 bases and 5 bases, there was a span of 10 bases. Germline CDR1 reads LNHDA; CDR2 reads SQIVND (reference sequence). This PCR relied on a set of 60 Vbeta primers and 13 Jbeta primers. Clones were sequenced by immunoSEQ multiplex PCR, and TCRdb holds only the in-frame ones, with some missing. The top ten clones hold around a tenth of a sample with about 94,000 clones, more than 65% of them seen once. The chain links TRBV19 to TRBJ1-2; D might be TRBD1 (6 bases). Sequencing was carried out using PBMCs. This receptor was obtained from a human donor in good health. In DNA form, the CDR3 reads TGTGCCAGTAGTATCTCCGGACAGTATGGCTACACCTTC. This codes for CASSISGQYGYTF.